This TCR beta chain was sequenced during a study of CD8 T cells in ankylosing spondylitis (dated 2017 in TCRdb). For the wider study: The study set out to find disease-linked TCR variants by profiling T cell receptor beta repertoires in ankylosing spondylitis patients and healthy donors. In total, the full study cohort was made up of approximately 99 healthy donors and approximately 27 ankylosing spondylitis patients. Samples of peripheral blood were taken, and for ankylosing spondylitis patients, synovial fluid was collected as well.

This clonotype has at least ten counts. Its recognized antigen is unknown. No much larger clone exists at a distance of one base, and base qualities are not known. Sequencing relied on an Illumina HiSeq 2500. Quantitative 5'-RACE with molecular barcodes was the method used to prepare the TCR beta libraries. The published analysis was carried out like this. A new computational method based on a probabilistic model of VDJ rearrangement was used to identify disease-linked TCR variants. TCRdb trimmed the raw reads at Q25, called clones with MiXCR and kept productive beta chains. Every distinct CDR3 protein forms one entry, paired with its most common genes and DNA. TCRdb, not the original authors, processed these V and J calls. This sample is represented by about 240,000 distinct CDR3 sequences; roughly 8.6% of them were singletons. Together, the top ten hold under 7.5% of the sample. The CDR1 and CDR2 encoded by the germline V gene (reference sequence) are SEHNR and FQNEAQ. V is shortened by 5 bases, J by 3 bases, and the region joining them spans 9 bases. The CDR3 starts with the cysteine, ends with the phenylalanine, and has 13 residues. CDR3 DNA only is kept here, 39 bases in frame from base 1.

The paper's findings and limits, for the study overall: Significant enrichment of the disease-linked clones was reported in matched synovial fluid samples from ankylosing spondylitis patients. Some of the motif variants had been reported before in the synovial fluid and blood of reactive arthritis patients, a finding that suggests common disease-initiation mechanisms. In peripheral blood, the disease-linked clones were found at relatively low frequencies and had a CD8+ phenotype. A TCR beta motif of seven or eight highly homologous amino acid variants appeared characteristic of blood from ankylosing spondylitis patients.

This sequence was found in a male donor with ankylosing spondylitis or in good health (not recorded which). The rearrangement combines TRBV7-9 with TRBJ2-3; confidence is insufficient to name the D gene. The material sequenced was blood, either unsorted or a sorted T cell fraction (not recorded which). CDR3 region: CASSRAETDTQYF. The DNA is as follows: TGTGCCAGCAGCCGTGCAGAAACAGATACGCAGTATTTT. The entire variable domain, with the stretches around the CDR3 drawn from the reference TRBV7-9 and TRBJ2-3 proteins, is DTGVSQNPRHKITKRGQNVTFRCDPISEHNRLYWYRQTLGQGPEFLTYFQNEAQLEKSRLLSDRFSAERPKGSFSTLEIQRTEQGDSAMYLCASSRAETDTQYFGPGTRLTVL.